This T cell receptor (beta chain) was recovered during a study of blood T cell repertoires in COVID-19. Study-level background: Italy, Spain and the United States were the sources of the convalescent and acute COVID-19 samples. The analysed material was cDNA or gDNA that came from T cells, B-cell-depleted T cells, or PBMCs.

The CDR3 loop spans 15 amino acids. CDR1 is SGHRS, CDR2 YFSETQ, per germline. Losses at the gene ends were 4 bases for V and 1 base for J; bases not matched to a gene: 3. Under the authors' procedure: Amplification from reference gene primers served as the basis for estimated nucleated cell counts. Clones were sequenced by immunoSEQ multiplex PCR, and TCRdb holds only the in-frame ones, with some missing. V, J and clone size reflect that table, while D and trimming were determined from the DNA. The data show about 180,000 clones, 84% seen once. The TCR originated in a human donor in a cohort sampled during active COVID-19. Material: peripheral blood. This chain links TRBV5-1 with TRBJ2-2; 8 bases match TRBD2. CDR3 DNA sequence: TGCGCCAGCAGCCGCGGGGGGAAGAACACCGGGGAGCTGTTTTTT. This translates into CASSRGGKNTGELFF. The variable domain in full, with the rest retrieved from reference TRBV5-1 and TRBJ2-2, is KAGVTQTPRYLIKTRGQQVTLSCSPISGHRSVSWYQQTPGQGLQFLFEYFSETQRNKGNFPGRFSGRQFSNSRSEMNVSTLELGDSALYLCASSRGGKNTGELFFGEGSRLTVL.